This TCR beta chain was documented in a study of prognosis after radiotherapy for stage I lung cancer. Study background: Tumor type comprised squamous cell carcinoma in more than 5 patients and adenocarcinoma in eleven to twelve. Delivery of radiotherapy was by SBRT in 3 to 5 fractions at a biologically effective dose of at least 100 Gy.

Notes on this clonotype: What it binds is unknown.

Collection of peripheral blood, in a volume of about 5.4 milliliters, was performed at each of two time points. V was clipped by 9 bases and J by 6 bases, with 24 bases between them. The CDR3 is 16 amino acids. Germline values: CDR1 SGHVS, CDR2 FQNEAQ. TCR beta CDR3 was amplified from genomic DNA by two-round multiplex PCR. Gene-specific primers for each TRBV and TRBJ gene drove first-round PCR. MiXCR, applied by TCRdb to the multiplex PCR reads, yields one record per CDR3 protein. This sample yields fewer than 50,000 distinct CDR3 sequences, of which around a quarter are seen a single time; less than 30% belongs to the top ten. Regarding the study as a whole: The authors did not determine whether the expanded TCR clones were tumor-specific.

V usage is TRBV7-8 and J usage is TRBJ2-1; TRBD1 is a possible D gene (6 bases). This receptor was taken from a donor at least 50 years old with non-small cell lung cancer. The sequencing used PBMCs, collected before or after stereotactic body radiation therapy (not recorded which). CDR3 DNA: TGTGCCAGTAGCGTCCACCGGGACAAGGCAGGCAATGAGCAGTTCTTC. Residues: CASSVHRDKAGNEQFF.